The following is a T cell receptor (beta chain) sequence with its context. The antigen is undetermined. CDR3 length: 18 amino acids. The germline CDR1 and CDR2 sequences are MGHRA and YSYEKL. The V gene lost 1 base and the J gene lost 0 bases, with 19 bases spanning the gap. The beta constant-region primer was an equimolar mix of two oligonucleotides covering TRBC1 and TRBC2. TCRdb called the UMI-ligation and nested PCR reads again in MiXCR, with one record for every CDR3 protein. The sample records 89,000 or so distinct CDR3 sequences, about an eighth being singletons. These data originate in a study of naive and memory T cell subsets. Study results and limitations: From naive to CM, EM and EMRA, diversity decreased and Gini increased.

The sequenced sample was central memory CD4+ T cells from blood. The gene calls are TRBV4-1 and TRBJ2-7; a possible D gene is TRBD1 (7 bases). This TCR came from a human donor in good health. CDR3 in amino acids: CASSQVIPRGRSSYEQYF. In DNA, the CDR3 is TGCGCCAGCAGCCAAGTCATACCCAGGGGGAGGAGCTCCTACGAGCAGTACTTC.